The clone carrying this T cell receptor beta chain has ten or more counts. In germline, CDR1 is ENHRY, CDR2 SYGVKD. Unmatched junction bases numbered 4, after V lost 3 bases and J lost 9 bases. The CDR3 spans 14 residues. Using its own MiXCR run on the 5' RACE reads, TCRdb lists one record per CDR3 protein. Of approximately 98,000 distinct CDR3 sequences detected, 9% to 14% appear once; the ten largest clones hold 3% to 3.5%. This entry comes from a study of early T cells in non-severe SARS-CoV-2 infection. In the study overall: Sequencing input comprised bulk RNA from unsorted whole blood; chain pairing was not available.

This receptor was identified in an adult who was a healthcare worker with PCR-confirmed SARS-CoV-2 infection or an uninfected control (not recorded which). The sequenced sample consisted of whole blood. The chain combines TRBV10-3 with TRBJ2-1; 11 nucleotides match TRBD1. The CDR3 spells CAISEIGTGGEQFF. For the CDR3, the DNA is TGTGCCATCAGTGAAATCGGGACAGGGGGTGAGCAGTTCTTC.